This T cell receptor beta chain stems from a study of cytomegalovirus exposure and HLA in healthy donors. Study-level findings and limits: An apparent linkage of common viral pathogens to several of the most significant clusters emerged in a later analysis.

This clone appeared a few times. Its target is not known. CDR3 size: 13 residues. V shed 7 bases and J shed 2 bases, with 12 bases lying between them. The V gene's germline CDR1 is SNHLY and CDR2 FYNNEI. This PCR relied on a set of 60 Vbeta primers and 13 Jbeta primers. The data were produced by immunoSEQ multiplex PCR, yet TCRdb's version contains in-frame clones alone and is incomplete. The profile shows 110,000 to 150,000 clones, 9.7% of them singletons. The TCR comes from a man aged 50 to 59 in good health and CMV-seronegative. The V call is TRBV2, the J call TRBJ2-7, with D unclear. The material sequenced was PBMCs. CDR3 protein: CASTHTNAYEQYF. CDR3 nucleotides: TGTGCCAGCACGCACACCAACGCCTACGAGCAGTACTTC.